This TCR beta chain stems from a study of T-cell reconstitution after alpha-beta-depleted transplantation in children (TCRdb year 2016). Some background on the complete study: The study quantitatively tracked T-cell immune reconstitution after TCRalphabeta/CD19-depleted allogeneic hematopoietic cell transplantation in children using TCR repertoire profiling. Points the paper makes about the study in general: The apparently early alphabetaT-cell count recovery about two months after transplant was reportedly dependent on only several hundred rapidly expanded clones derived from non-depleted graft cells. The high TCRbeta diversity at day 60 in some patients was ascribed to recipient T cells and intrathymic progenitors that had survived conditioning. Hyperexpanded clone frequencies declined over subsequent months; after one year, T-cell counts and TCRbeta diversity were mostly attributed to newly produced T cells.

Trimming at the junction amounts to 2 bases on V and 6 bases on J, and the germline ends lie 10 bases apart. The CDR3 measures 13 amino acids from cysteine to phenylalanine. Here the CDR3 DNA is all that survives: 39 bases in frame from base 1. CDR1 and CDR2 were assigned from the germline V gene as SGHRS and YFSETQ. Library generation was performed with PCR. The reads were generated on an Illumina HiSeq 2500. TCR library preparation used molecular barcoding, with unique molecular identifiers applied to normalize quantification of the TCRbeta repertoire. The public reads were quality trimmed at Q25 with fastp and then assembled into clones with MiXCR by TCRdb, keeping productive beta chains. Each entry is one CDR3 protein sequence, shown with its most common DNA and genes. The sample data list hundreds of thousands of distinct CDR3 sequences, and around 17% of these were observed just once. Approximately 5% of the sample is held by the ten biggest clonotypes.

The treatment or condition label, read with the paper, signifies: allogeneic hematopoietic cell transplantation with graft depleted of TCRalphabeta T cells and CD19 B cells. The transplant recipients were children given TCRalphabeta/CD19-depleted allogeneic hematopoietic cell grafts. This clonotype appeared a few times. No cognate antigen has been identified for it. Base qualities are missing; no much larger clone stands one base away. The rearranged segments are TRBV5-1 and TRBJ2-3, with the D gene tentatively TRBD1 or TRBD2, based on 7 matching bases in each. The sequence came from a male patient between 10 and 17 years old who had a stem cell transplant for acute lymphoblastic leukemia, so the T cells may come from the graft donor. The sample in question was PBMCs, mostly from graft donor cells, obtained 360 days after TCRalphabeta/CD19-depleted stem cell transplant. The bases read TGCGCCAGCAGCTTCCAGGGGGGGGATACGCAGTATTTT. This encodes CASSFQGGDTQYF.